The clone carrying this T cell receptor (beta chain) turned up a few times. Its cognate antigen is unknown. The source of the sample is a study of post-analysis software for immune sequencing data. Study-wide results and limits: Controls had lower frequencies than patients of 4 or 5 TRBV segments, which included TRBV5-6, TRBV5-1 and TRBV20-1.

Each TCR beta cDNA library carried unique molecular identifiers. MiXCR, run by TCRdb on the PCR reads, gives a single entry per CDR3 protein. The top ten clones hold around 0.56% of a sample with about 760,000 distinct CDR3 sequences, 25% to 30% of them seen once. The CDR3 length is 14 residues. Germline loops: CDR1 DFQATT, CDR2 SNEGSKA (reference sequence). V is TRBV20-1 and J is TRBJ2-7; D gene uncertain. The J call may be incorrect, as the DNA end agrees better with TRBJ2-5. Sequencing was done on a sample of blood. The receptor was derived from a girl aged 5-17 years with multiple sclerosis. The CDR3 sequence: CSASFGTAQETQYF. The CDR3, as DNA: TGCAGTGCTAGTTTTGGAACAGCACAAGAGACCCAGTACTTC.